These 4 T cell receptor beta chains were all obtained from the same sample, sequenced in a study of CD8 T cells in Susac syndrome. Reverse transcription used roughly 0.45 to 1 ug RNA and random hexamers. TCRdb analysed the immunoSEQ multiplex PCR reads with MiXCR anew, one entry per CDR3 protein. The table has about 83,000 distinct CDR3 sequences, around 96% seen once. The source material was CD8+ T cells from PBMCs. Every receptor here comes from a human donor with Susac syndrome.

This rearrangement joins TRBV6-2 or TRBV6-3 to TRBJ2-7; 7 nucleotides match TRBD1. Looked up from germline, CDR1 is MNHEY and CDR2 is SVGEGT. The CDR3 extends over 12 amino acids. With 6 bases clipped from V and 5 bases from J, the junction kept 4 bases outside the gene matches. The CDR3 nucleotides are TGTGCCAGCAGCGGGACAGACCACGAGCAGTACGTC. It specifies CASSGTDHEQYV.

This clonotype was seen a handful of times. V usage is TRBV27 and J usage is TRBJ2-4; no reliable D call. The V end lost 0 bases, the J end lost 7 bases, and 7 bases lay between the germline ends. The CDR3 sequence is 13 residues long. Germline CDR1 is MNHEY and CDR2 is SMNVEV (reference sequence). The DNA of the CDR3 is TGTGCCAGCAGTTTATCGGGCAGGAACATTCAGTACTTC. Amino acid sequence: CASSLSGRNIQYF.

The V and J genes are TRBV20-1 and TRBJ1-2; the D gene is possibly TRBD1 (6 bases). Trimming left V 0 bases short and J 2 bases short, with 13 bases between. CDR3 length: 15 residues. Germline-derived CDR1 and CDR2 are DFQATT and SNEGSKA (reference sequence). The CDR3, as DNA: TGCAGTGCTAGAGACTCCCCCAGGGGAAACTATGGCTACACCTTC. It yields the protein CSARDSPRGNYGYTF.

V and J are TRBV9 and TRBJ2-5; possibly TRBD1 or TRBD2 for D (5 bases each). With 4 bases removed from V and 4 bases from J, the gap between germline ends came to 14 bases. Germline V gene sequence: CDR1 SGDLS, CDR2 YYNGEE. This CDR3 is 14 amino acids long. This CDR3 reads CASSPFQGAETQYF. The CDR3 coding sequence is TGTGCCAGCAGCCCGTTCCAGGGAGCAGAGACCCAGTACTTC. Complete variable domain (other parts from reference TRBV9 and TRBJ2-5): DSGVTQTPKHLITATGQRVTLRCSPRSGDLSVYWYQQSLDQGLQFLIQYYNGEERAKGNILERFSAQQFPDLHSELNLSSLELGDSALYFCASSPFQGAETQYFGPGTRLLVL.